Listed below are T cell receptor beta chains from one sample, sequenced in a study of blood T cells in healthy people across ages. MiXCR, run by TCRdb on the 5' RACE reads, gives a single entry per CDR3 protein. The data contain 1.4 million to 1.5 million distinct CDR3 sequences, approximately 42% of them singletons. Sequenced material: blood. The receptors were sampled from a woman aged 18-29 years in good health. Both conserved end residues are part of each CDR3. The order of the fields is CDR3 length, D gene, J gene, V gene, clone size, CDR3 protein, CDR3 DNA. D genes are given only for firm matches. Size is omitted from some rows. Given values are once, few, many or a class for expanded clones.

len: 14; d_gene: TRBD2; j_gene: TRBJ2-7; v_gene: TRBV11-2; abundance: NA; CDR3aa: CASRASGLTYEQYF; CDR3nt: TGTGCCAGCAGAGCTAGCGGCCTTACCTACGAGCAGTACTTC
len: 17; d_gene: TRBD1; j_gene: TRBJ1-2; v_gene: TRBV7-8; abundance: few; CDR3aa: CASSLSIPGQLNYGYTF; CDR3nt: TGTGCCAGCAGCTTATCCATTCCGGGACAGTTAAACTATGGCTACACCTTC
len: 16; d_gene: NA; j_gene: TRBJ2-1; v_gene: TRBV4-2; abundance: NA; CDR3aa: CASSPGDPTVYNEQFF; CDR3nt: TGTGCCAGCAGCCCGGGCGACCCGACGGTTTACAATGAGCAGTTCTTC
len: 14; d_gene: TRBD1; j_gene: TRBJ2-7; v_gene: TRBV5-1; abundance: many; CDR3aa: CASSRGQAPYEQYF; CDR3nt: TGCGCCAGCAGCCGGGGACAGGCACCCTACGAGCAGTACTTC
len: 16; d_gene: TRBD2; j_gene: TRBJ2-7; v_gene: TRBV4-1; abundance: few; CDR3aa: CASSQVLAGGSYEQYF; CDR3nt: TGCGCCAGCAGCCAAGTTTTAGCGGGAGGGTCCTACGAGCAGTACTTC
len: 16; d_gene: NA; j_gene: TRBJ2-3; v_gene: TRBV6-6; abundance: NA; CDR3aa: CASSPHGEIVTDTQYF; CDR3nt: TGTGCCAGCAGCCCCCATGGGGAGATTGTGACAGATACGCAGTATTTT
len: 14; d_gene: NA; j_gene: TRBJ2-5; v_gene: TRBV11-2; abundance: many; CDR3aa: CASSFGGSQETQYF; CDR3nt: TGTGCCAGCAGCTTCGGGGGTTCCCAAGAGACCCAGTACTTC
len: 12; d_gene: NA; j_gene: TRBJ1-2; v_gene: TRBV29-1; abundance: few; CDR3aa: CSVIEGTYGYTF; CDR3nt: TGCAGCGTTATTGAGGGGACCTATGGCTACACCTTC
len: 15; d_gene: NA; j_gene: TRBJ1-1; v_gene: TRBV18; abundance: NA; CDR3aa: CASSPDGYGNTEAFF; CDR3nt: TGTGCCAGCTCACCAGACGGGTACGGGAACACTGAAGCTTTCTTT
len: 13; d_gene: NA; j_gene: TRBJ2-7; v_gene: TRBV3-1; abundance: NA; CDR3aa: CAGSQSSYNEQYF; CDR3nt: TGTGCCGGCAGCCAGAGCTCCTACAATGAGCAGTACTTC
len: 17; d_gene: TRBD1; j_gene: TRBJ1-1; v_gene: TRBV18; abundance: once; CDR3aa: CASSPPTGHRGLSEAFF; CDR3nt: TGTGCCAGCTCACCACCGACCGGGCACAGGGGGCTCTCTGAAGCTTTCTTT
len: 11; d_gene: NA; j_gene: TRBJ2-7; v_gene: TRBV2; abundance: NA; CDR3aa: CASREGPEQYF; CDR3nt: TGTGCCAGCCGCGAGGGTCCCGAGCAGTACTTC
len: 14; d_gene: NA; j_gene: TRBJ2-1; v_gene: TRBV5-1; abundance: once; CDR3aa: CASSTGSSYNERFF; CDR3nt: TGCGCCAGCAGTACCGGGAGCTCCTACAATGAGCGGTTCTTC
len: 15; d_gene: TRBD1; j_gene: TRBJ1-5; v_gene: TRBV15; abundance: NA; CDR3aa: CATSRADRGNQPQHF; CDR3nt: TGTGCCACCAGCAGAGCGGACAGGGGAAATCAGCCCCAGCATTTT
len: 15; d_gene: NA; j_gene: TRBJ2-1; v_gene: TRBV10-3; abundance: few; CDR3aa: CATTPGHGPNNEQFF; CDR3nt: TGTGCCACCACACCGGGACACGGGCCTAACAATGAGCAGTTCTTC
len: 16; d_gene: NA; j_gene: TRBJ2-5; v_gene: TRBV28; abundance: NA; CDR3aa: CASSFIVQAARETQYF; CDR3nt: TGTGCCAGCAGTTTTATTGTGCAGGCTGCCCGAGAGACCCAGTACTTC
len: 17; d_gene: TRBD2; j_gene: TRBJ2-1; v_gene: TRBV9; abundance: NA; CDR3aa: CASSVGIAGGSYNEQFF; CDR3nt: TGTGCCAGCAGCGTAGGCATAGCGGGAGGCTCCTACAATGAGCAGTTCTTC
len: 11; d_gene: NA; j_gene: TRBJ1-3; v_gene: TRBV6-5; abundance: NA; CDR3aa: CASSYRDGIYF; CDR3nt: TGTGCCAGCAGTTACCGGGACGGCATATATTTT
len: 16; d_gene: NA; j_gene: TRBJ2-7; v_gene: TRBV29-1; abundance: many; CDR3aa: CSVEDPASRAPYEQYF; CDR3nt: TGCAGCGTTGAAGACCCCGCTTCCAGGGCGCCCTACGAGCAGTACTTC
len: 18; d_gene: TRBD2; j_gene: TRBJ2-3; v_gene: TRBV25-1; abundance: NA; CDR3aa: CASRGHTGTSGSSDTQYF; CDR3nt: TGTGCCAGCAGGGGTCACACCGGGACTAGCGGGAGTTCAGATACGCAGTATTTT
len: 14; d_gene: TRBD1; j_gene: TRBJ1-2; v_gene: TRBV20-1; abundance: NA; CDR3aa: CSAGPGTGTYGFTF; CDR3nt: TGCAGTGCCGGTCCCGGGACAGGGACCTATGGCTTCACCTTC
len: 12; d_gene: NA; j_gene: TRBJ2-7; v_gene: TRBV5-1; abundance: NA; CDR3aa: CASSSGPAEQYF; CDR3nt: TGCGCCAGCAGCTCCGGCCCCGCCGAGCAGTACTTC
len: 14; d_gene: NA; j_gene: TRBJ2-3; v_gene: TRBV15; abundance: NA; CDR3aa: CATSRVIGADTQYF; CDR3nt: TGTGCCACCAGCCGTGTGATTGGCGCAGATACGCAGTATTTT
len: 18; d_gene: TRBD1; j_gene: TRBJ2-1; v_gene: TRBV6-5; abundance: NA; CDR3aa: CASSYSARDRVRNNEQFF; CDR3nt: TGTGCCAGCAGTTACTCCGCTCGGGACAGGGTCAGGAACAATGAGCAGTTCTTC